This T cell receptor (beta chain) was sequenced during a study of vaccination and CD4 T cells after COVID-19. Points from the study as a whole: In median terms, SARS-CoV-2-reactive clonotypes went from about 20 to 38, a nonsignificant rise.

Treatment noted: roughly nine-day PBMC culture with coronavirus spike peptide pools or control peptides (ViraFEST assay). This clonotype was picked up a small number of times. The antigen is undetermined. The CDR3 covers 15 residues. CDR1 and CDR2 (germline): GTSNPN, SVGIG (reference sequence). The junction had 8 bases not matched to a gene; V was cut back by 3 bases and J by 5 bases. The Oncomine TCR Beta short-read assay was applied to DNA of cultured CD4+ T cells. TCRdb re-derived calls from the PCR reads in MiXCR, one entry per CDR3 protein. This table has 20,000 to 25,000 distinct CDR3 sequences, 48% appearing once.

The sequenced sample was CD4+ T cells from blood, cultured in vitro. The receptor was derived from a human donor who had recovered from COVID-19. The V and J genes are TRBV30 and TRBJ1-5; 9 bases fit TRBD1. In DNA, the CDR3 is TGTGCCTGGAGCTACCGGGACAGGGTGGATCAGCCCCAGCATTTT. Encoded protein: CAWSYRDRVDQPQHF.